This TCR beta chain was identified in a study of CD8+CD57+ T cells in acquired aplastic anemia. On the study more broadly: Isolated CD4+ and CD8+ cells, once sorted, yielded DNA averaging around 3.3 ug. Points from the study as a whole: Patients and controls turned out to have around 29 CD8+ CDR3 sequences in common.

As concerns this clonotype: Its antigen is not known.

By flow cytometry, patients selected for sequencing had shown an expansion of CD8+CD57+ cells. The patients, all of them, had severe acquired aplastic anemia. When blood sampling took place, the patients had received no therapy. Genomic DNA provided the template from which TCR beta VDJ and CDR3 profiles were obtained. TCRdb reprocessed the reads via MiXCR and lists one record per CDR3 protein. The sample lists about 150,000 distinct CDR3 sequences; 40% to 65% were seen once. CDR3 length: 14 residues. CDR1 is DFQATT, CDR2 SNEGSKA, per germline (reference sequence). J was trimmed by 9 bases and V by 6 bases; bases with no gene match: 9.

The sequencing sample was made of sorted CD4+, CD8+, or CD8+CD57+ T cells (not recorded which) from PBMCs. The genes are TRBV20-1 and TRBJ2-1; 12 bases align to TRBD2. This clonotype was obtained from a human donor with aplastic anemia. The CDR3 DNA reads TGCAGTGCCCAACTAGCGGGGGGCATAGGTGAGCAGTTCTTC. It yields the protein CSAQLAGGIGEQFF.